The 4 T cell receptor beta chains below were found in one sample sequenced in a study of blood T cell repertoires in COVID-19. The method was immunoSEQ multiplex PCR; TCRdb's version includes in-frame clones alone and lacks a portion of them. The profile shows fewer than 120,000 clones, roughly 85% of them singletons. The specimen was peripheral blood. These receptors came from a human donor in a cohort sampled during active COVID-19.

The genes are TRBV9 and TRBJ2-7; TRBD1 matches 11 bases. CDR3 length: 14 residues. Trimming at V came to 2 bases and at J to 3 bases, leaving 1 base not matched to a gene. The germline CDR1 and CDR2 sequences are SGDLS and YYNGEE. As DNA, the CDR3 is TGTGCCAGCAGCGTGGGACAGGGGGTCTACGAGCAGTACTTC. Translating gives CASSVGQGVYEQYF.

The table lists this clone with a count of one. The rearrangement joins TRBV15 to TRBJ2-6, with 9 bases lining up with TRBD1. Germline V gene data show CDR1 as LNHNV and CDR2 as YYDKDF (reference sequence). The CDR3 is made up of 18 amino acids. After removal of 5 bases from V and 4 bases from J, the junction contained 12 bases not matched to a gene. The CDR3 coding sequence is TGTGCCACCAGCGACCCCCGGGACAGGGTCATGGGGGCCAACGTCCTGACTTTC. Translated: CATSDPRDRVMGANVLTF.

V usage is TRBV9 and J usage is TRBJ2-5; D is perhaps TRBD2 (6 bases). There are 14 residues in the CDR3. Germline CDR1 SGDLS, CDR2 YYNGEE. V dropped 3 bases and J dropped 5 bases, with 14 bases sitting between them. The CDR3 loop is CASSATSSFETQYF. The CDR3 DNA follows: TGTGCCAGCAGCGCCACTAGCTCGTTTGAGACCCAGTACTTC.

The CDR3 reads CASSFTPRPGTSGSRNEQFF. In DNA form, the CDR3 reads TGTGCCAGCAGTTTCACCCCCCGCCCCGGGACTAGCGGGAGTCGCAATGAGCAGTTCTTC. The chain uses TRBV6-2 or TRBV6-3 and TRBJ2-1; 14 nucleotides match TRBD2. V was clipped by 4 bases and J by 6 bases; unmatched bases: 17. The CDR3 runs 20 residues. CDR1 is MNHEY and CDR2 is SVGEGT in the germline V gene.